A selection of T cell receptor beta chains follows, all from one sample in a study of T cells in Graves' hyperthyroidism and ophthalmopathy. One entry per CDR3 protein, called by TCRdb with MiXCR from the multiplex PCR reads. Of fewer than 600,000 distinct CDR3 sequences listed, around 14% are singletons. Sequencing input: blood. The receptors were sampled from a woman aged 18-29 years with Graves' hyperthyroidism. Both conserved end residues are part of each CDR3. A D gene is named only where the DNA matches it firmly. Rows may omit the clone size; those that give it use once, few, many or a size class.

>-|-|TRBV20-1|TRBJ2-7
CSAREAQGLYEQYF
TGCAGTGCTAGGGAGGCGCAGGGCCTCTACGAGCAGTACTTC
>-|-|TRBV20-1|TRBJ1-1
CSARDLRGLGAFF
TGCAGTGCTAGAGATCTCAGGGGCTTAGGAGCTTTCTTT
>TRBD2|many|TRBV12-3/TRBV12-4|TRBJ2-7
CASSSRGGEYEQYF
TGTGCCAGCAGTTCTCGGGGAGGGGAGTACGAGCAGTACTTC
>-|many|TRBV20-1|TRBJ2-7
CSAGRPSTYEQYF
TGCAGTGCTGGTCGGCCGTCCACCTACGAGCAGTACTTC
>-|few|TRBV20-1|TRBJ1-2
CSVRPGEQGGGYTF
TGCAGTGTCAGGCCGGGGGAGCAGGGAGGAGGCTACACCTTC
>TRBD2|many|TRBV20-1|TRBJ2-1
CSASAAGGPVNEQFF
TGCAGTGCTAGCGCTGCGGGAGGGCCAGTGAATGAGCAGTTCTTC
>TRBD1|few|TRBV6-6|TRBJ2-3
CASSYVPDRGKADTQYF
TGTGCCAGCAGTTACGTGCCGGACAGGGGTAAGGCAGATACGCAGTATTTT
>-|many|TRBV12-3/TRBV12-4|TRBJ2-1
CASSFRQGGSYNEQFF
TGTGCCAGCAGTTTTCGTCAAGGGGGCTCCTACAATGAGCAGTTCTTC
>-|many|TRBV2|TRBJ2-7
CASNPGSEQYF
TGTGCCAGCAATCCCGGGAGCGAGCAGTACTTC
>-|many|TRBV20-1|TRBJ1-1
CSARDPTGYTEAFF
TGCAGTGCTAGAGATCCAACAGGGTACACTGAAGCTTTCTTT
>-|many|TRBV18|TRBJ1-2
CASSPPTGSRGNYGYTF
TGTGCCAGCTCACCACCGACTGGATCCCGGGGAAACTATGGCTACACCTTC
>-|many|TRBV11-2|TRBJ2-5
CASSFQWGNLQETQYF
TGTGCCAGCAGCTTTCAATGGGGTAATCTTCAAGAGACCCAGTACTTC
>TRBD1|few|TRBV6-6|TRBJ2-3
CASSYSGTGTDTQYF
TGTGCCAGCAGTTACTCGGGGACAGGGACAGATACGCAGTATTTT
>TRBD2|many|TRBV6-1|TRBJ2-1
CASSKTSGRGYNEQFF
TGTGCCAGCAGTAAAACTAGCGGGAGAGGATACAATGAGCAGTTCTTC
>-|many|TRBV11-2|TRBJ2-1
CASSPPLRQYNEQFF
TGTGCCAGCAGCCCGCCTCTCAGACAGTACAATGAGCAGTTCTTC
>-|many|TRBV12-3/TRBV12-4|TRBJ1-4
CASSLSAPGEKLFF
TGTGCCAGCAGTTTAAGCGCACCCGGTGAAAAACTGTTTTTT
>-|many|TRBV6-2/TRBV6-3|TRBJ1-2
CASSYSQESYGYTF
TGTGCCAGCAGTTACTCCCAGGAGAGCTATGGCTACACCTTC
>-|-|TRBV5-4|TRBJ1-1
CASSFLGGQDTEAFF
TGTGCCAGCAGCTTTTTGGGCGGCCAAGACACTGAAGCTTTCTTT